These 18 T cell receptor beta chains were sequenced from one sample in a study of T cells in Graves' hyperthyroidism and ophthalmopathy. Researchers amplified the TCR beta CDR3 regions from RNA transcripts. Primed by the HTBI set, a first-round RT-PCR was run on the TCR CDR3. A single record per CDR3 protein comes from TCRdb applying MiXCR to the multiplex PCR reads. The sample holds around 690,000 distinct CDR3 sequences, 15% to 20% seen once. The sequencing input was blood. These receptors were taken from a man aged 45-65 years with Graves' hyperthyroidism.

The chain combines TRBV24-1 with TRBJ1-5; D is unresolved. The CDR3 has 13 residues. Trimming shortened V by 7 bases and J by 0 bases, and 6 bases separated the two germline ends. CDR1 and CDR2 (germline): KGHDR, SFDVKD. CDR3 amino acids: CATSQYSNQPQHF. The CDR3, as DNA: TGTGCCACCAGCCAGTATAGCAATCAGCCCCAGCATTTT.

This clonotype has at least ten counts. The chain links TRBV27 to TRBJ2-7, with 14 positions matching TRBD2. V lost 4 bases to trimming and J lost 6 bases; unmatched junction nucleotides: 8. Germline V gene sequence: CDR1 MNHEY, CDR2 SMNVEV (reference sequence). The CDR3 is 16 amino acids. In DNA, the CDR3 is TGTGCCAGCAGTTCCTGGACTAGCGGGAGGCTTGGCGAGCAGTACTTC. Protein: CASSSWTSGRLGEQYF.

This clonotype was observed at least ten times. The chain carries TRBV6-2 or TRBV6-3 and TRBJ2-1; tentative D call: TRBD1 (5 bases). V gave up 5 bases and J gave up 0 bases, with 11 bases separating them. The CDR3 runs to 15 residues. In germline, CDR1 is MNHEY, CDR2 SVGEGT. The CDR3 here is CASSLQEISYNEQFF. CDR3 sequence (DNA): TGTGCCAGCAGTCTACAGGAAATCTCCTACAATGAGCAGTTCTTC.

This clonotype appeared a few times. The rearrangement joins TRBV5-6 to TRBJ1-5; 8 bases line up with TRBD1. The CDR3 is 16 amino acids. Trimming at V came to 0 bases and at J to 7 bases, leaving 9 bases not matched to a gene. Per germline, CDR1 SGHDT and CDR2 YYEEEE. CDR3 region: CASSLAFGQGGQPQHF. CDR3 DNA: TGTGCCAGCAGCTTGGCCTTCGGACAGGGTGGGCAGCCCCAGCATTTT. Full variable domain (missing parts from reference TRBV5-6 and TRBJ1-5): DAGVTQSPTHLIKTRGQQVTLRCSPKSGHDTVSWYQQALGQGPQFIFQYYEEEERQRGNFPDRFSGHQFPNYSSELNVNALLLGDSALYLCASSLAFGQGGQPQHFGDGTRLSIL.

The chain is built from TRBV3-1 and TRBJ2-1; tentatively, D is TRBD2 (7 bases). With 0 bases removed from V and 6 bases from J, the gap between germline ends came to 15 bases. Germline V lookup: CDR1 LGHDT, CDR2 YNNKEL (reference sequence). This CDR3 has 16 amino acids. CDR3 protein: CASSQDWGGRSNEQFF. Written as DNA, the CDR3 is TGTGCCAGCAGCCAAGATTGGGGGGGCCGATCCAATGAGCAGTTCTTC.

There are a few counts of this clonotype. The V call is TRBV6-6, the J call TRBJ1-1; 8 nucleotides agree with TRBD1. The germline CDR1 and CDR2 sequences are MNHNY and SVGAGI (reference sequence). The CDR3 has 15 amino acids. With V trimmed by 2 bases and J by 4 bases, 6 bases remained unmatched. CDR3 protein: CASSYTRGPGTEAFF. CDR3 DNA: TGTGCCAGCAGTTACACCAGGGGGCCAGGCACTGAAGCTTTCTTT.

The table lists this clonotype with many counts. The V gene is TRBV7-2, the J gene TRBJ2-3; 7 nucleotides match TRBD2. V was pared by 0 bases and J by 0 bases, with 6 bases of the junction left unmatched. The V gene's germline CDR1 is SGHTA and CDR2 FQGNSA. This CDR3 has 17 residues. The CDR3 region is CASSLAATSVSTDTQYF. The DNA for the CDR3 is TGTGCCAGCAGCTTAGCCGCAACTAGCGTTAGCACAGATACGCAGTATTTT.

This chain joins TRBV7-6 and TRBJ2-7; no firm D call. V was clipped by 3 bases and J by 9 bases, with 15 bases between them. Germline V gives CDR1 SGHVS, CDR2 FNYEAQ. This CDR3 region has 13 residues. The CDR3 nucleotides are TGTGCCAGCAGCTTTGAAGGTGGCAACGGGCAGTACTTC. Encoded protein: CASSFEGGNGQYF.

The CDR3 DNA reads as TGTGCCAGTAGTCAGCCCCTGGGTACTGAAGCTTTCTTT. The encoded protein is CASSQPLGTEAFF. This sequence joins TRBV19 and TRBJ1-1; no clear D. Trimming removed 5 bases from V and 5 bases from J, with 12 bases in between. Germline V lookup: CDR1 LNHDA, CDR2 SQIVND (reference sequence). The CDR3 is made up of 13 amino acids.

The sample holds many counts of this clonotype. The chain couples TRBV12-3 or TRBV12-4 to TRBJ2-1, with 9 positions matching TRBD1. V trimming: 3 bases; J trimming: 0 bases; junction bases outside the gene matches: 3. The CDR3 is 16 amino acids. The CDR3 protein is CASSLGQGSSYNEQFF. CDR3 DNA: TGTGCCAGCAGTTTGGGACAGGGAAGCTCCTACAATGAGCAGTTCTTC.

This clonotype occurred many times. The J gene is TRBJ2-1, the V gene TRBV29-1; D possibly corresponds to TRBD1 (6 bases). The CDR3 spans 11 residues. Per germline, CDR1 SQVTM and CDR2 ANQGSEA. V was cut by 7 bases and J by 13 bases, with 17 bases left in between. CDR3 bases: TGCAGCGGTGATGACAGGACGGTACAGTTCTTC. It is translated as CSGDDRTVQFF.

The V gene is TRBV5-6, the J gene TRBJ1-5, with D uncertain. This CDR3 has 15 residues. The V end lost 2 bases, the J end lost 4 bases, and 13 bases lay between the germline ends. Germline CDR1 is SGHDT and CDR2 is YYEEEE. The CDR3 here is CASSLLGQRNQPQHF. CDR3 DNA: TGTGCCAGCAGCTTATTGGGTCAGCGAAATCAGCCCCAGCATTTT.

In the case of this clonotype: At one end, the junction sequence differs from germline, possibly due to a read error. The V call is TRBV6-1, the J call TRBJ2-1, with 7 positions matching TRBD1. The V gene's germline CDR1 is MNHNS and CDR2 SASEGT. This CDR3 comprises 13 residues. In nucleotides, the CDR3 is TGTGCCAGCAGGCTCGATGCGAGGGACAGCAGTCTCTTC. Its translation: CASRLDARDSSLF.

This chain's CDR3 is CASSLKQVAYTEAFF. As DNA, the CDR3 is TGTGCCAGCAGCTTAAAGCAGGTTGCTTACACTGAAGCTTTCTTT. The chain couples TRBV7-9 to TRBJ1-1; D not certain. The CDR3 is made up of 15 amino acids. V lost 2 bases to trimming and J lost 3 bases, with 13 bases between them. CDR1 is SEHNR and CDR2 is FQNEAQ in the germline V gene (reference sequence).

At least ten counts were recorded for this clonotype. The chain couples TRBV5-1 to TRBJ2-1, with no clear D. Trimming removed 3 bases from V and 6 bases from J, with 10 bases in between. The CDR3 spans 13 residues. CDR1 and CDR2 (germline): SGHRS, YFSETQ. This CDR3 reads CASSYNGLNEQFF. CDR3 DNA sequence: TGCGCCAGCAGCTATAATGGGCTCAATGAGCAGTTCTTC. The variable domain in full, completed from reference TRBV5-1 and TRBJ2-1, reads KAGVTQTPRYLIKTRGQQVTLSCSPISGHRSVSWYQQTPGQGLQFLFEYFSETQRNKGNFPGRFSGRQFSNSRSEMNVSTLELGDSALYLCASSYNGLNEQFFGPGTRLTVL.

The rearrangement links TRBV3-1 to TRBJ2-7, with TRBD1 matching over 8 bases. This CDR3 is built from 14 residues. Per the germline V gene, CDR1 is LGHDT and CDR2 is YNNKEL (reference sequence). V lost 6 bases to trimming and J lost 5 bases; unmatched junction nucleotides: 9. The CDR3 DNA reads TGTGCCAGCAGTCTAGGACAGGGAACCCACGAGCAGTACTTC. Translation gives CASSLGQGTHEQYF.

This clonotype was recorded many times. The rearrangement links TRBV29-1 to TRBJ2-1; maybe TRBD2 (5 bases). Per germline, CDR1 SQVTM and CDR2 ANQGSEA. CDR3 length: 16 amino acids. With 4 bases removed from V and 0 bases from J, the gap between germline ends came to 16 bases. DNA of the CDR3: TGCAGCGTTGCAGGTCTCCGGGGTGACTCCTACAATGAGCAGTTCTTC. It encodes CSVAGLRGDSYNEQFF.

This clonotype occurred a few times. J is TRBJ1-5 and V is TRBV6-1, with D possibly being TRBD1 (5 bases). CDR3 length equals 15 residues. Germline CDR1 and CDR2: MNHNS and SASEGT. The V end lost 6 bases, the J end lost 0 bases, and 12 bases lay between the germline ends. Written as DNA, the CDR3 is TGTGCCAGCAGCCTCGACAGATTTAGCAATCAGCCCCAGCATTTT. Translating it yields CASSLDRFSNQPQHF.